Listed here are 19 T cell receptor beta chains from one sample, sequenced in a study of follicular helper T cells after annual influenza vaccination. Libraries were prepared by immunoSEQ multiplex PCR; TCRdb keeps only in-frame clonotypes and omits some of them. This sample has approximately 5,700 clones, with 80% to 85% found just once. Described time point: 2015-2016 season, 7 days after influenza vaccination. Sequences were derived from CXCR5+ CD38- circulating T follicular helper cells from blood, sampled 7 days after influenza vaccination. The subset is: circulating Tfh, non-naive CD4+CXCR5+PD-1+ (ICOS+CD38+ or ICOS-CD38-). The receptors were sampled from an adult who received the influenza vaccine.

The count of this clone is one. The rearrangement links TRBV5-1 to TRBJ1-3, with D tentatively TRBD1 (5 bases). The germline gives CDR1 SGHRS, CDR2 YFSETQ. The ends were cut back, 4 bases at V and 0 bases at J, with 17 bases in the middle. The CDR3 runs 17 residues. The CDR3 coding sequence is TGCGCCAGCAGCCCCCAAGGGACGTCGGGCTCTGGAAACACCATATATTTT. It codes for CASSPQGTSGSGNTIYF.

This sequence joins TRBV30 and TRBJ2-3; D unclear. Trimming shortened V by 3 bases and J by 0 bases, and 13 bases separated the two germline ends. The CDR3 consists of 15 residues. Germline CDR1 is GTSNPN and CDR2 is SVGIG (reference sequence). CDR3 in amino acids: CAWSPDITSTDTQYF. In DNA form, the CDR3 reads TGTGCCTGGAGCCCAGACATCACTAGCACAGATACGCAGTATTTT.

This CDR3 reads CASSPGQETQYF. The CDR3 region has the DNA TGTGCCAGCTCACCAGGGCAAGAGACCCAGTACTTC. The V and J genes are TRBV18 and TRBJ2-5; D is ambiguous. Germline V gene lookup returns CDR1 KGHSH and CDR2 LQKENI. Trimming pared 2 bases from V and 2 bases from J, leaving 3 bases between. The CDR3 loop spans 12 amino acids.

The rearrangement links TRBV10-3 to TRBJ2-2; TRBD1 might be the D (5 bases). This CDR3 region has 15 residues. Germline V CDR1 and CDR2: ENHRY, SYGVKD. Trimming took off 0 bases at V and 6 bases at J, with 11 bases between the two ends. The CDR3 is CAISESNQGPGELFF. Here the CDR3 DNA reads TGTGCCATCAGTGAGTCGAATCAGGGTCCCGGGGAGCTGTTTTTT.

The J gene is TRBJ2-6, the V gene TRBV10-1; 7 positions agree with TRBD1. The CDR3 extends over 16 amino acids. J lost 0 bases, V lost 5 bases, and 4 bases had no gene match. Germline CDR1 WNHNN, CDR2 SYGVQD (reference sequence). The CDR3 DNA reads as TGCGCCAGCAGTTGGACAGGCAACTCTGGGGCCAACGTCCTGACTTTC. The encoded protein is CASSWTGNSGANVLTF.

This clone was seen a few times. CDR3 bases: TGTGCCAGCAGCGTAGCTGAGGATCAGCCCCAGCATTTT. It translates to CASSVAEDQPQHF. This rearrangement joins TRBV9 to TRBJ1-5; unclear D gene. V dropped 0 bases and J dropped 5 bases, with 6 bases sitting between them. In germline, CDR1 is SGDLS, CDR2 YYNGEE. The CDR3 is made up of 13 amino acids.

This chain links TRBV6-6 with TRBJ1-1; TRBD1 matches 8 bases. This CDR3 contains 14 residues. CDR1 and CDR2 (germline): MNHNY, SVGAGI (reference sequence). J gave up 6 bases and V 4 bases, and 7 bases lay outside the gene matches. CDR3 DNA sequence: TGTGCCAGCAGTTCCGGACAGGGTAGGGCTGAAGCTTTCTTT. It codes for CASSSGQGRAEAFF.

The chain employs TRBV28 and TRBJ1-4, with D unclear. Germline V gives CDR1 MDHEN, CDR2 SYDVKM. The CDR3 is made up of 13 amino acids. Trimming left V 6 bases short and J 8 bases short, with 13 bases between. The CDR3 nucleotides are TGTGCCAGCAGCCTAGATGGGTACGAAAAACTGTTTTTT. It codes for CASSLDGYEKLFF.

This chain uses TRBV5-4 with TRBJ2-7; TRBD2 is a possible D gene (6 bases). This CDR3 is 12 amino acids long. CDR1 is SGHNT, CDR2 YYREEE, per germline (reference sequence). The germline V and J ends were trimmed by 4 bases and 8 bases, with 13 bases remaining between them. CDR3 sequence: CASSPGGEQQYF. The CDR3 DNA reads TGTGCCAGCAGCCCCGGGGGAGAACAGCAGTACTTC.

The table lists this clone with a few counts. Here the CDR3 DNA reads TGTGCCAGCAGCTTCCGGACCGATATGAACACTGAAGCTTTCTTT. Translation: CASSFRTDMNTEAFF. The chain is built from TRBV5-5 and TRBJ1-1, with unresolved D. Trimming left V 2 bases short and J 0 bases short, with 11 bases between. The CDR3 extends over 15 amino acids. Looked up from germline, CDR1 is SGHKS and CDR2 is YYEKEE (reference sequence). The variable domain in full, with the rest retrieved from reference TRBV5-5 and TRBJ1-1, is DAGVTQSPTHLIKTRGQQVTLRCSPISGHKSVSWYQQVLGQGPQFIFQYYEKEERGRGNFPDRFSARQFPNYSSELNVNALLLGDSALYLCASSFRTDMNTEAFFGQGTRLTVV.

The chain combines TRBV7-2 with TRBJ1-1; D might be TRBD1 (6 bases). The V gene lost 1 base and the J gene lost 3 bases, with 12 bases spanning the gap. The length of the CDR3 is 15 residues. Per the germline V gene, CDR1 is SGHTA and CDR2 is FQGNSA. CDR3 DNA: TGTGCCAGCAGCTTAGTGTGGGGGGCTGACACTGAAGCTTTCTTT. It encodes CASSLVWGADTEAFF.

The chain uses TRBV5-4 and TRBJ1-6; 11 bases are shared with TRBD1. Germline CDR1 is SGHNT and CDR2 is YYREEE (reference sequence). The CDR3 has 17 residues. V lost 4 bases, J lost 8 bases, and 11 bases stayed unmatched. The CDR3 nucleotides read TGTGCCAGCAGCCCAGATTCCGGACAGGGGGCGTATTCACCCCTCCACTTT. It translates to CASSPDSGQGAYSPLHF.

The rearrangement uses TRBV29-1 and TRBJ2-5, with 12 positions matching TRBD2. Unmatched junction bases numbered 19, after V lost 8 bases and J lost 3 bases. This CDR3 is built from 18 residues. The germline gives CDR1 SQVTM, CDR2 ANQGSEA. CDR3 loop: CSSTYYRTSGIRKETQYF. CDR3 nucleotide sequence: TGCAGCTCCACCTACTACCGGACTAGCGGGATAAGGAAAGAGACCCAGTACTTC.

The genes are TRBV6-8 and TRBJ1-5, with TRBD1 matching over 8 bases. The length of the CDR3 is 15 residues. V dropped 6 bases and J dropped 3; count of bases not matched to a gene: 7. Per germline, CDR1 MNHGY and CDR2 SAAAGT. The CDR3 coding sequence is TGTGCCAGCAGCCTCGAGGGACAGGACAATCAGCCCCAGCATTTT. Amino acid sequence: CASSLEGQDNQPQHF.

The gene calls are TRBV2 and TRBJ1-1; D unresolved. This CDR3 spans 13 amino acids. Germline V lookup: CDR1 SNHLY, CDR2 FYNNEI. Trimming took 7 bases from V and 0 from J, leaving 9 bases between them. CDR3 region: CASKAEMNTEAFF. CDR3 sequence (DNA): TGTGCCAGCAAGGCAGAAATGAACACTGAAGCTTTCTTT.

V usage is TRBV4-1 and J usage is TRBJ2-3, with D unclear. Germline loops: CDR1 MGHRA, CDR2 YSYEKL. The CDR3 consists of 14 residues. V lost 4 bases and J lost 2, with 10 bases in between. The CDR3: CASSPLPLTDTQYF. As DNA, the CDR3 is TGCGCCAGCAGCCCCCTGCCGCTCACAGATACGCAGTATTTT.

The sample holds one count of this clone. The V call is TRBV6-1, the J call TRBJ2-2; the D gene is possibly TRBD2 (5 bases). CDR1 is MNHNS, CDR2 SASEGT, per germline. Trimming shortened V by 3 bases and J by 1 base, and 9 bases separated the two germline ends. This CDR3 is built from 15 residues. The CDR3 nucleotides read TGTGCCAGCAGTGACCGGACTGGGAACACCGGGGAGCTGTTTTTT. Translation gives CASSDRTGNTGELFF.

This chain joins TRBV7-9 and TRBJ2-5; the D is unclear. This CDR3 has 13 residues. The V end lost 3 bases, the J end lost 5 bases, and 10 bases lay between the germline ends. Germline assignment: CDR1 SEHNR and CDR2 FQNEAQ (reference sequence). In nucleotides, the CDR3 is TGTGCCAGCAGCTTTCCCCCACTGGAGACCCAGTACTTC. Translation: CASSFPPLETQYF.

The chain employs TRBV18 and TRBJ2-7; TRBD1 matches 9 bases. The CDR3 runs 14 residues. Germline loops: CDR1 KGHSH, CDR2 LQKENI. J lost 6 bases, V lost 4 bases, and 7 bases had no gene match. The CDR3: CASSQVQGAREQYF. The CDR3 DNA reads TGTGCCAGCTCACAGGTACAGGGGGCCCGCGAGCAGTACTTC.